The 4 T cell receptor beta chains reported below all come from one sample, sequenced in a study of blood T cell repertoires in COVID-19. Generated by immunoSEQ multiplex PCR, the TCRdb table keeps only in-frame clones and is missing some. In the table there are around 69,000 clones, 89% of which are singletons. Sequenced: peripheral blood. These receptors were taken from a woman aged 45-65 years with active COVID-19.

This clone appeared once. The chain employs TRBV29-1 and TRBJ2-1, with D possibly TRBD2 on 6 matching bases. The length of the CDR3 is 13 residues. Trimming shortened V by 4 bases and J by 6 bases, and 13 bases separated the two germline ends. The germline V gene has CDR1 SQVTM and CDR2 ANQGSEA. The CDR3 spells CSVGDGSGNEQFF. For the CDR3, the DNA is TGCAGCGTTGGTGACGGGAGTGGCAATGAGCAGTTCTTC.

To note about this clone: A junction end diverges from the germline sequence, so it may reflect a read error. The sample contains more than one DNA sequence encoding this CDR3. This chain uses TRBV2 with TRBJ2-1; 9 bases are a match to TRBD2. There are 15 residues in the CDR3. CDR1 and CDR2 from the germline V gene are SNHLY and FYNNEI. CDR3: CASSAGREGRNEQFF. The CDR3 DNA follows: TGCGCCAGCAGTGCAGGGCGGGAGGGCCGAAATGAGCAGTTCTTC.

In DNA form, the CDR3 reads TGTGCCAGCAGTTTAAGGCTAGCGGGTCTCTACGAGCAGTACTTC. It specifies CASSLRLAGLYEQYF. The V and J genes are TRBV27 and TRBJ2-7; 8 positions agree with TRBD2. Germline V lookup: CDR1 MNHEY, CDR2 SMNVEV (reference sequence). V was pared by 2 bases and J by 3 bases, with 6 bases of the junction left unmatched. The length of the CDR3 is 15 residues.

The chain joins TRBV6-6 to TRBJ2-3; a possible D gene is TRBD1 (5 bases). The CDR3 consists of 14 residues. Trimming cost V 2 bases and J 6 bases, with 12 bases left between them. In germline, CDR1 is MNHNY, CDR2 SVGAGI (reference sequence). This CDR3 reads CASSYGQGGDTQYF. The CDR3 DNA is TGTGCCAGCAGTTACGGGCAGGGTGGTGATACGCAGTATTTT.